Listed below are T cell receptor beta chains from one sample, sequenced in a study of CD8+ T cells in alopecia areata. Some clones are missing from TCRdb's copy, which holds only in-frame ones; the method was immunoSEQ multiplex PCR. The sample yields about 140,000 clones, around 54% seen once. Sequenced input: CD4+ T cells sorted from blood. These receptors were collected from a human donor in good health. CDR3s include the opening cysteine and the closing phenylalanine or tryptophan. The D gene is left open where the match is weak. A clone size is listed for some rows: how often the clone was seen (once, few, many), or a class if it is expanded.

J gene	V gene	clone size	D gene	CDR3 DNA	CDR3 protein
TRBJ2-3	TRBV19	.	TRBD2	TGTGCCAGTAGTATCCTAGCGGGAGTAGATACGCAGTATTTT	CASSILAGVDTQYF
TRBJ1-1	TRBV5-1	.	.	TGCGCCAGCAGCCCGGGGGACATTAATAGAGCTTTCTTT	CASSPGDINRAFF
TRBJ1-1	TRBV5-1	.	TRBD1	TGCGCCAGCAGGGCGGGGGACAGCCTGAACACTGAAGCTTTCTTT	CASRAGDSLNTEAFF
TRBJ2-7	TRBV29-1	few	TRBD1	TGCAGCGTTGCGGACAGGTATGAGCAGTACTTC	CSVADRYEQYF
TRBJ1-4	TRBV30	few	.	TGTGCCTGGAGTGTAGGGGTACAGGATGCAACTAATGAAAAACTGTTTTTT	CAWSVGVQDATNEKLFF
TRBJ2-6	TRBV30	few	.	TGTGCCTGGGCGTCGAACTCTGGGGCCAACGTCCTGACTTTC	CAWASNSGANVLTF
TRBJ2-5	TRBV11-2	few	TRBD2	TGTGCCTGCTTCCTAGCGGGAGTACTAGAGACCCAGTACTTC	CACFLAGVLETQYF
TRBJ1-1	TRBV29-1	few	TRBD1	TGCAGCGTTGAAGATCGAGGCAGGGGGCCCACTGAAGCTTTCTTT	CSVEDRGRGPTEAFF
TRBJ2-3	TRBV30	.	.	TGTGCCTGGACCCCGGGGTTATGGGGGAGTACGCAGTATTTT	CAWTPGLWGSTQYF
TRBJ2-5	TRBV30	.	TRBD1	TGTGCCTGGAGCCACGACAGGGGGCTTGAGACCCAGTACTTC	CAWSHDRGLETQYF
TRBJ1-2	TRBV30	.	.	TGTGCCTGGAGACCGAATGGAGCCCAGTCCTATGGCTACACCTTC	CAWRPNGAQSYGYTF
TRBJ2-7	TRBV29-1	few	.	TGCAGGCCTGGGGACAACGAGCAGTACTTC	CRPGDNEQYF
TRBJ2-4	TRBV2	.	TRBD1	TGTGCCAGCCGGGACAGATTTCTAGCCAAAAACATTCAGTACTTC	CASRDRFLAKNIQYF
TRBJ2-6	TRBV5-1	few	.	TGCGCCAGCAGCTTTTCTGGGGCCAACGTCCTGACTTTC	CASSFSGANVLTF
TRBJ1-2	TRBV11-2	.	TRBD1	TGTGCCAGCAGCTTAAACAGGGGGCATGGCTACACCTTC	CASSLNRGHGYTF
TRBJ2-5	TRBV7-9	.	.	TGTGCCAGCAGCTCCCGGAGGGGATCAGAGACCCAGTACTTC	CASSSRRGSETQYF
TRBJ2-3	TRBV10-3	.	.	TGTGCCATAAGCGGCATGGGGGCCACAGATACGCAGTATTTT	CAISGMGATDTQYF
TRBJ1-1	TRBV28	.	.	TGTGCCAGCATCGGTCAGGGTTGGCGAGCTTTCTTT	CASIGQGWRAFF
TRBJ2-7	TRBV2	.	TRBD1	TGTGCCAGCGAAGAGGGGACAGATTCCTACGAGCAGTACTTC	CASEEGTDSYEQYF
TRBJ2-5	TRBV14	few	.	TGTGCCAGCAGCTCACAGGGCACGGGGCGAGAGACCCAGTACTTC	CASSSQGTGRETQYF
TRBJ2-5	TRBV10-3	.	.	TGTGCCATCAAGGGGGGCGGCGAGACCCAGTACTTC	CAIKGGGETQYF
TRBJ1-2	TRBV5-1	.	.	TGCGCCAGCAGAGTCGCCGTGAACTATGGCTACACCTTC	CASRVAVNYGYTF
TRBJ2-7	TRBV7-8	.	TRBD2	TGTGCCAGCAGCTTAGAAGGGAGGGACCACGAGCAGTACTTC	CASSLEGRDHEQYF
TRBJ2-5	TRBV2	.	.	TGTGCCAGCAGCGCCTTGGACTATGGGGAGACCCAGTACTTC	CASSALDYGETQYF
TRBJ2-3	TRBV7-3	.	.	TGTGCCAGCAGCTTATGGCCCACCGAAGGTAGCACAGATACGCAGTATTTT	CASSLWPTEGSTDTQYF
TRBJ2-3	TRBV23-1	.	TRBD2	TGCGCCAGCAGTCAAGGGAAAAGCGGGGGTACGCAGTATTTT	CASSQGKSGGTQYF
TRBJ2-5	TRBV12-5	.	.	TGTGCTAGTGGCTTTACAGTGGAGACCCAGTACTTC	CASGFTVETQYF
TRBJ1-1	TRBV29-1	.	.	TGCAGCGCCAAACAGGGTTTCACTGAAGCTTTCTTT	CSAKQGFTEAFF
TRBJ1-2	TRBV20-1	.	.	TGCAGTGCTAGAGATCTGGGGTTTCACACCTTC	CSARDLGFHTF
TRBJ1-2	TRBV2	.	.	TGTGCCAGCAGTCTACAGGGCTATGGCTACACCTTC	CASSLQGYGYTF
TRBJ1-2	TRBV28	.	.	TGTGCCAGCAGTGAGAAGTTGGGGCGCTACACCTTC	CASSEKLGRYTF
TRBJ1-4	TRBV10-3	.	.	TGTGCCACCCAAAGGGCTGGGGGTGAAAAACTGTTTTTT	CATQRAGGEKLFF
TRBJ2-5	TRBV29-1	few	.	TGCAGCGTTGCTCAGGGGTTTGGCAAAGAGACCCAGTACTTC	CSVAQGFGKETQYF
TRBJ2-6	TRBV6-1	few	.	TGTGCCAGTAGCGGTTACTCTGGGGCCAACGTCCTGACTTTC	CASSGYSGANVLTF
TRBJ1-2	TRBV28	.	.	TGTGCCAGCAGAATGGGGTGGTATGGCTACACCTTC	CASRMGWYGYTF
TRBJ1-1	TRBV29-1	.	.	TGCAGCGTTGTGGCGGCAGGGAGAGGCGAAGCTTTCTTT	CSVVAAGRGEAFF
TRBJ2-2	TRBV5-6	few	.	TGTGCCAGCAGCTTTTCGGGAGTCGGGGAGCTGTTTTTT	CASSFSGVGELFF
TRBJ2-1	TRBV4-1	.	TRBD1	TGCGCCAGCAGCCAAGCTTCAGGGACAGCTTCCTACAATGAGCAGTTCTTC	CASSQASGTASYNEQFF
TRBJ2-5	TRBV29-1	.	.	TGCAGCGTTCGGGACGGTCAAGAGACCCAGTACTTC	CSVRDGQETQYF
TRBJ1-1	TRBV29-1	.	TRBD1	TGCAGCGTTGAGGGGGACAGGGGTGCTAACACTGAAGCTTTCTTT	CSVEGDRGANTEAFF
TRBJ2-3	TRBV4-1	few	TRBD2	TGCGCCAGCAGCCAATCACTAGCGGTGGGAACAGATACGCAGTATTTT	CASSQSLAVGTDTQYF
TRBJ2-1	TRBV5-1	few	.	TGCGCCAGCGGGACAGGCTTTAGCGGGATTACCTACAATGAGCAGTTCTTC	CASGTGFSGITYNEQFF
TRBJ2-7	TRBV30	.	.	TGTGCCTGGAGTGGTCATAGCTCCTACGAGCAGTACTTC	CAWSGHSSYEQYF
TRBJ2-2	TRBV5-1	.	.	TGCGCCAGCAGCTGGGACGGCGTCGGGGAGCTGTTTTTT	CASSWDGVGELFF
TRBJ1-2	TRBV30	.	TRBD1	TGTGCCTGGACCCGGACAGGGGCGGCCTATGGCTACACCTTC	CAWTRTGAAYGYTF
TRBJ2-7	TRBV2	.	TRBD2	TGTGCCAGCAGCGAGGGACTAGCGGGAGCATGGGATGCGGGGGAGCAGTACTTC	CASSEGLAGAWDAGEQYF
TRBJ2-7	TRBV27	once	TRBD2	TGTGCCAGCAGTTTCAATGTAGCGGGAGGTTTTCAGTACTTC	CASSFNVAGGFQYF
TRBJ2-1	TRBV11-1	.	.	TGTGCCAGCAGCTTAGCTATGTTTGATGAGCAGTTCTTC	CASSLAMFDEQFF
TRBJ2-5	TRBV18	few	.	TGTGCCAGCTCACGGAGGGGGCAAGAGACCCAGTACTTC	CASSRRGQETQYF
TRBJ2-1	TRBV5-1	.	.	TGCGCCAGCAGCTTGGACTCCACGGCGTTTCAGTTCTTC	CASSLDSTAFQFF
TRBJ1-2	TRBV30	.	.	TGTGCCTGGAGTGCCGGAACCAGGGGCTACACCTTC	CAWSAGTRGYTF
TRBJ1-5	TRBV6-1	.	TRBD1	TGTGCCAGCAGTGAGCTAAGTCGTCTGGGGACAGGGCTTCCTAGGCCCCAGCATTTT	CASSELSRLGTGLPRPQHF
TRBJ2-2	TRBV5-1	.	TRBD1	TGCGCCAGCAGCCGGTCGACAGGGGAGTCCGGGGAGCTGTTTTTT	CASSRSTGESGELFF